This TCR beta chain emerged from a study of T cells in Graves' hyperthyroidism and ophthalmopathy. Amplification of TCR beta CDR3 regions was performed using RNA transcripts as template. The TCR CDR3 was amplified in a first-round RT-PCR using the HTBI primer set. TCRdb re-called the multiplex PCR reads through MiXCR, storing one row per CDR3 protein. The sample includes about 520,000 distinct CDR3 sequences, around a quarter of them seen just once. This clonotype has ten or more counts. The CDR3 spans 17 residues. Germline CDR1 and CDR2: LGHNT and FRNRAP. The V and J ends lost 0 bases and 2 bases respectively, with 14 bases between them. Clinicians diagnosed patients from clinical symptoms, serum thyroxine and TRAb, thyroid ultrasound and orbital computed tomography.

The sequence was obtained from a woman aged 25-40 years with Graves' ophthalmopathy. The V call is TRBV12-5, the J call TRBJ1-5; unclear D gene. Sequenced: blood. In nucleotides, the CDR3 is TGTGCTAGTGGTTTGGTACGGGCGGCAGCGGGCAATCAGCCCCAGCATTTT. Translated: CASGLVRAAAGNQPQHF.